The 21 T cell receptor beta chains presented below share a single source sample, sequenced in a study of post-analysis software for immune sequencing data. Their antigens are not known. Regarding the study as a whole: Compared with controls, patients had more of five TRBV segments, including TRBV5-6, TRBV5-1 and TRBV20-1.

Unique-molecular-identifier-tagged TCR beta cDNA libraries were used. TCRdb re-derived calls from the PCR reads in MiXCR, one entry per CDR3 protein. The table has hundreds of thousands of distinct CDR3 sequences, approximately 53% seen once. The sequenced sample was blood. The receptors were sampled from a girl aged 10-17 years with multiple sclerosis.

DNA for the CDR3: TGTGCCAGCAGTTACCGGGACAGGGATTTTCCTGAGCAGTTCTTC. This translates into CASSYRDRDFPEQFF. The chain links TRBV27 to TRBJ2-1; the match to TRBD1 covers 9 bases. The J segment lost 9 bases and the V segment lost 4 bases, leaving 10 bases of the junction unmatched. Germline V gene sequence: CDR1 MNHEY, CDR2 SMNVEV (reference sequence). CDR3 length: 15 amino acids.

The chain links TRBV20-1 to TRBJ2-7; 8 nucleotides align to TRBD1. The germline V gene has CDR1 DFQATT and CDR2 SNEGSKA (reference sequence). The CDR3 sequence is 15 residues long. The ends lost 0 bases at V and 2 bases at J; junction bases unmatched: 6. CDR3 sequence (DNA): TGCAGTGCTAGAGATCAGGGGGCGTATACCTACGAGCAGTACTTC. Translation: CSARDQGAYTYEQYF.

This sequence joins TRBV5-1 and TRBJ2-1, with D unclear. CDR1 is SGHRS and CDR2 is YFSETQ in the germline V gene. Trimming stripped 0 bases from V and 7 bases from J, with 5 bases between. The CDR3 is 12 residues long. The CDR3 nucleotides read TGCGCCAGCAGCTTGGGAGAAAATGAGCAGTTCTTC. It specifies CASSLGENEQFF.

The chain is built from TRBV29-1 and TRBJ2-5; maybe TRBD1 (5 bases). Germline-derived CDR1 and CDR2 are SQVTM and ANQGSEA. The CDR3 contains 14 residues. The V end lost 8 bases, the J end lost 1 base, and 17 bases lay between the germline ends. The CDR3 here is CSSRQKLSQETQYF. CDR3 nucleotide sequence: TGCAGCTCTAGACAGAAACTATCCCAAGAGACCCAGTACTTC.

The chain links TRBV5-1 to TRBJ1-2; a weak D match, TRBD1 (5 bases). Trimming removed 4 bases at V and 7 bases at J, with 17 bases between. Germline assignment: CDR1 SGHRS and CDR2 YFSETQ. This CDR3 spans 14 amino acids. In DNA form, the CDR3 reads TGCGCCAGCAGCCCCCCTGGAGGGGAAAGTGGCTACACCTTC. As protein: CASSPPGGESGYTF.

J is TRBJ2-7 and V is TRBV4-2, with TRBD2 matching over 8 bases. The J call may be mistaken, given a closer DNA end match to TRBJ2-5. This CDR3 contains 16 residues. Per the germline V gene, CDR1 is LGHNA and CDR2 is YNFKEQ. CDR3 DNA: TGTGCCAGCAGCCAAGATGGGATAGCGGGGTTTGAGACCCAGTACTTC. Translated, it gives CASSQDGIAGFETQYF.

The rearrangement uses TRBV20-1 and TRBJ2-7; D might be TRBD1 (5 bases). Per the germline V gene, CDR1 is DFQATT and CDR2 is SNEGSKA (reference sequence). The CDR3 sequence is 13 residues long. V was clipped by 4 bases and J by 2 bases, with 12 bases between them. The CDR3 is CSAMGPAPYEQYF. In DNA, the CDR3 is TGCAGTGCTATGGGGCCGGCCCCCTACGAGCAGTACTTC.

This chain joins TRBV9 and TRBJ2-7; D gene ambiguous. CDR1 and CDR2 (germline): SGDLS, YYNGEE. The germline V and J ends were trimmed by 0 bases and 1 base, with 11 bases remaining between them. The CDR3 loop spans 15 amino acids. CDR3 protein: CASSVDMGLSYEQYF. DNA for the CDR3: TGTGCCAGCAGCGTAGACATGGGTTTATCCTACGAGCAGTACTTC.

The V call is TRBV27, the J call TRBJ2-7; D ambiguous. CDR1 and CDR2 (germline): MNHEY, SMNVEV (reference sequence). Trimming removed 2 bases at V and 2 bases at J, with 10 bases between. CDR3 length: 14 residues. The CDR3 bases are TGTGCCAGCAGTTTACGAGGACCCACCTACGAGCAGTACTTC. Its translation is CASSLRGPTYEQYF.

This clonotype was detected only a few times. This sequence joins TRBV29-1 and TRBJ2-5, with D unclear. Germline V gives CDR1 SQVTM, CDR2 ANQGSEA. CDR3 size: 12 residues. The V end lost 4 bases, the J end lost 1 base, and 7 bases lay between the germline ends. CDR3 DNA: TGCAGCGTTGGGGCAGCCCAAGAGACCCAGTACTTC. Translation gives CSVGAAQETQYF.

The V call is TRBV12-3 or TRBV12-4, the J call TRBJ2-7; 8 bases match TRBD1. The CDR3 has 12 residues. The ends lost 8 bases at V and 4 bases at J; junction bases unmatched: 4. The CDR3 DNA is TGTGCCAGCGGGGGACAGGAATACGAGCAGTACTTC. This translates into CASGGQEYEQYF.

This clonotype was seen more than once but under ten times. The J gene is TRBJ2-3, the V gene TRBV10-1, with D unclear. In germline, CDR1 is WNHNN, CDR2 SYGVQD (reference sequence). This CDR3 has 14 amino acids. Trimming removed 5 bases from V and 3 bases from J, with 12 bases in between. The CDR3 sequence: CASSPADETDTQYF. CDR3 coding DNA: TGCGCCAGCAGTCCCGCGGATGAGACAGATACGCAGTATTTT.

This clonotype was observed a few times. The chain's CDR3 is CASSHSTGSYEQYF. The CDR3 coding sequence is TGCGCCAGCAGCCACTCGACAGGATCCTACGAGCAGTACTTC. The chain employs TRBV5-1 and TRBJ2-7, with D maybe TRBD1 (6 bases). V gave up 4 bases and J gave up 1 base, with 12 bases separating them. This CDR3 has 14 amino acids. The germline V gene has CDR1 SGHRS and CDR2 YFSETQ.

The chain employs TRBV29-1 and TRBJ2-7; 7 bases map to TRBD2. Per the germline V gene, CDR1 is SQVTM and CDR2 is ANQGSEA. V shed 7 bases, J shed 1 base, and the junction held 7 bases outside the gene matches. The CDR3 is 13 residues long. This CDR3 is CSAGRELSYEQYF. The DNA of the CDR3 is TGCAGCGCGGGGCGGGAGCTTTCCTACGAGCAGTACTTC.

V gene TRBV7-9 combines with J gene TRBJ2-7; D unclear. Germline V gene lookup returns CDR1 SEHNR and CDR2 FQNEAQ (reference sequence). The CDR3 loop spans 11 amino acids. V was trimmed by 3 bases and J by 6 bases, leaving 6 bases between them. In nucleotides, the CDR3 is TGTGCCAGCAGCTTGGCACTCGAGCAGTACTTC. Residues: CASSLALEQYF.

The rearrangement uses TRBV7-9 and TRBJ2-5, with TRBD1 matching over 9 bases. The DNA end lines up better with TRBJ2-7; the J call may be wrong. The CDR3 sequence is 14 residues long. The V gene's germline CDR1 is SEHNR and CDR2 FQNEAQ (reference sequence). CDR3 DNA: TGTGCCAGCAGATCCGGCGACAGGGGGTACGAGCAGTACTTC. The encoded protein is CASRSGDRGYEQYF.

CDR3 protein: CSASDSNQPQHF. Written as DNA, the CDR3 is TGCAGTGCCTCGGACAGCAATCAGCCCCAGCATTTT. V and J are TRBV20-1 and TRBJ1-5; no firm D call. Germline CDR1 DFQATT, CDR2 SNEGSKA (reference sequence). Trimming removed 6 bases at V and 1 base at J, with 7 bases between. The CDR3 extends over 12 amino acids.

The chain is built from TRBV30 and TRBJ2-7, with D unclear. CDR1 is GTSNPN, CDR2 SVGIG, per germline (reference sequence). The CDR3 contains 12 residues. V lost 2 bases to trimming and J lost 2 bases, with 7 bases between them. The CDR3: CAWSWDTYEQYF. Written as DNA, the CDR3 is TGTGCCTGGAGTTGGGATACCTACGAGCAGTACTTC.

J is TRBJ2-6 and V is TRBV6-5; 8 bases match TRBD1. The germline V gene has CDR1 MNHEY and CDR2 SVGAGI. The V gene end was trimmed by 3 bases and the J gene end by 0 bases; junction bases not matched to a gene: 7. The CDR3 totals 18 residues. The DNA of the CDR3 is TGTGCCAGCAGTTATTGGGGACAGGCATCCTCTGGGGCCAACGTCCTGACTTTC. Its protein is CASSYWGQASSGANVLTF.

This clonotype was picked up a small number of times. This chain joins TRBV2 and TRBJ2-4; 7 bases agree with TRBD1. From germline, CDR1 is SNHLY and CDR2 FYNNEI. The V segment lost 6 bases and the J segment 9 bases; nucleotides outside the gene matches: 8. This CDR3 has 13 residues. In nucleotides, the CDR3 is TGTGCCAGCAGCATACAGGGGTCCACCATTCAGTACTTC. It encodes CASSIQGSTIQYF.

This clonotype was counted a few times. The rearrangement links TRBV4-2 to TRBJ2-1; TRBD2 aligns across 16 bases. This CDR3 has 17 amino acids. The J segment lost 9 bases and the V segment lost 0 bases, leaving 5 bases of the junction unmatched. CDR1 and CDR2 from the germline V gene are LGHNA and YNFKEQ. The CDR3, as DNA: TGTGCCAGCAGCCAAGAAGGGACTAGCGGGGGGGCCTTTGAGCAGTTCTTC. The encoded protein is CASSQEGTSGGAFEQFF.